Shown below are 32 T cell receptor beta chains from a single sample sequenced in a study of blood T cell repertoires in COVID-19. The table came from immunoSEQ multiplex PCR; TCRdb's copy has only in-frame clones and leaves some out. The sample holds around 150,000 clones, about 80% seen once. Sequencing input: peripheral blood. Every receptor here comes from a human donor in a cohort sampled during active COVID-19.

This clone was seen a single time. Sequence at one end of the junction differs from germline and may be a read error. V gene TRBV7-7 combines with J gene TRBJ2-1; 11 nucleotides align to TRBD2. This CDR3 contains 16 residues. The germline V gene encodes CDR1 SSHAT and CDR2 FNYEAQ (reference sequence). The CDR3 DNA is TGTGCTAGCAGCTTAGAATTAGCGGGGGGGCGAAATGAGCAGTTCTTC. This sequence encodes CASSLELAGGRNEQFF.

The chain joins TRBV25-1 to TRBJ2-1, with TRBD1 matching over 9 bases. The length of the CDR3 is 16 residues. The J segment lost 7 bases and the V segment lost 0 bases, leaving 7 bases of the junction unmatched. Germline CDR1 is MGHDK and CDR2 is SYGVNS. The CDR3 loop reads CASSEYRRQGGNEQFF. In DNA form, the CDR3 reads TGTGCCAGCAGTGAATATCGGAGACAGGGGGGAAATGAGCAGTTCTTC.

There are a few counts of this clone. CDR3 DNA sequence: TGTGCCAGCAGCTTAGCTACAGGTGTAAATCAGCCCCAGCATTTT. It yields the protein CASSLATGVNQPQHF. This sequence joins TRBV7-2 and TRBJ1-5, with D perhaps TRBD1 (5 bases). With 0 bases removed from V and 4 bases from J, the gap between germline ends came to 10 bases. The CDR3 runs to 15 residues. Germline V lookup: CDR1 SGHTA, CDR2 FQGNSA.

The chain employs TRBV3-1 (or the pseudogene TRBV3-2) and TRBJ2-7; a possible D gene is TRBD2 (7 bases). CDR1 is LGHDT and CDR2 is YNNKEL in the germline V gene (reference sequence). The germline V and J ends were trimmed by 2 bases and 0 bases, with 17 bases remaining between them. This CDR3 contains 17 residues. The CDR3 DNA sequence: TGTGCCAGCAGCCAACAAAGGGGGGGGCGTCACTCCTACGAGCAGTACTTC. It specifies CASSQQRGGRHSYEQYF.

In this sample, this clone turned up a few times. V and J are TRBV11-2 and TRBJ1-6; 7 positions agree with TRBD1. V shed 5 bases and J 6 bases; nucleotides not matched to a gene: 7. The CDR3 extends over 15 amino acids. Germline lookup yields CDR1 SGHAT and CDR2 FQNNGV. The CDR3 DNA reads as TGTGCCAGCAGCCCGAGGGGGCTGGGTAATTCACCCCTCCACTTT. The encoded protein is CASSPRGLGNSPLHF.

The V call is TRBV6-5, the J call TRBJ2-1; TRBD1 is a possible D gene (5 bases). Between the trimmed V and J ends, which lost 6 bases and 5 bases, there was a span of 14 bases. Germline CDR1 and CDR2: MNHEY and SVGAGI. The CDR3 is 14 amino acids. CDR3 in amino acids: CASRTATVNNEQFF. The CDR3 DNA sequence: TGTGCCAGCAGAACCGCGACAGTAAACAATGAGCAGTTCTTC.

This chain joins TRBV4-3 and TRBJ2-1, with D perhaps matching TRBD1 (6 bases). The CDR3 length is 13 residues. Germline assignment: CDR1 LGHNA and CDR2 YSLEER. Trimming removed 2 bases from V and 14 bases from J, with 16 bases in between. CDR3: CASSQFLGSGEFF. The DNA of the CDR3 is TGCGCCAGCAGCCAATTCTTGGGGTCAGGGGAGTTCTTC.

This clone showed up just a few times. The chain uses TRBV4-3 and TRBJ2-1; 7 positions agree with TRBD1. The J segment lost 3 bases and the V segment lost 3 bases, leaving 5 bases of the junction unmatched. The germline CDR1 and CDR2 sequences are LGHNA and YSLEER. This CDR3 has 15 residues. The CDR3: CASSHSRGLYNEQFF. CDR3 DNA sequence: TGCGCCAGCAGCCATTCTAGGGGGCTCTACAATGAGCAGTTCTTC.

The chain carries TRBV6-5 and TRBJ2-1; 10 nucleotides agree with TRBD2. This CDR3 comprises 15 residues. J was trimmed by 7 bases and V by 7 bases; bases with no gene match: 10. CDR1 and CDR2 (germline): MNHEY, SVGAGI. CDR3 sequence (DNA): TGTGCCAGCACCCCAAGCGGGGGGGATGGGAATGAGCAGTTCTTC. Amino acids: CASTPSGGDGNEQFF.

The chain recombines TRBV19 with TRBJ2-2; TRBD1 is a possible D gene (5 bases). CDR1 is LNHDA, CDR2 SQIVND, per germline (reference sequence). This CDR3 has 13 amino acids. Trimming removed 3 bases at V and 11 bases at J, with 13 bases between. The CDR3: CASSIRQPPELFF. The CDR3, as DNA: TGTGCCAGTAGTATCAGACAGCCACCTGAGCTGTTTTTT.

This clone was seen only once. J is TRBJ2-7 and V is TRBV19; possible D gene TRBD1, 6 bases. The V gene's germline CDR1 is LNHDA and CDR2 SQIVND (reference sequence). The CDR3 spans 14 residues. The V gene lost 3 bases and the J gene lost 3 bases, with 12 bases spanning the gap. CDR3: CASSIVPGDYEQYF. For the CDR3, the DNA is TGTGCCAGTAGTATCGTCCCAGGGGACTACGAGCAGTACTTC.

On this clone: A much more abundant neighbour one base away suggests this may be a read error. V is TRBV7-2 and J is TRBJ2-5, with TRBD1 matching 11 bases. The V gene's germline CDR1 is SGHTA and CDR2 FQGNSA. With 5 bases clipped from V and 1 base from J, the junction kept 3 bases outside the gene matches. CDR3 size: 15 residues. The CDR3 region is CASSPDRGRQETQYF. The CDR3 coding sequence is TGTGCCAGCAGCCCGGACAGGGGGCGCCAAGAGACCCAGTACTTC.

The genes are TRBV29-1 and TRBJ2-3; D unclear. Per the germline V gene, CDR1 is SQVTM and CDR2 is ANQGSEA. This CDR3 is built from 14 residues. V was clipped by 5 bases and J by 0 bases, with 12 bases between them. The CDR3, as DNA: TGCAGCGTTTCGAAGACTGCTAGCACAGATACGCAGTATTTT. Residues: CSVSKTASTDTQYF.

The V and J genes are TRBV6-5 and TRBJ2-2; the match to TRBD1 covers 8 bases. Germline V lookup: CDR1 MNHEY, CDR2 SVGAGI. With V trimmed by 7 bases and J by 3 bases, 1 base remained unmatched. CDR3 length: 13 residues. CDR3 bases: TGTGCCAGCATGACAGGGGACACCGGGGAGCTGTTTTTT. As protein: CASMTGDTGELFF.

This clone showed up just a few times. The rearrangement uses TRBV7-8 and TRBJ2-1; 8 bases are a match to TRBD2. Trimming took 2 bases from V and 0 from J; bases not matched to a gene: 3. Germline CDR1 SGHVS, CDR2 FQNEAQ. The CDR3 is 16 amino acids. CDR3 in amino acids: CASSLTSGTSYNEQFF. The CDR3 nucleotides are TGTGCCAGCAGCTTAACTAGCGGTACCTCCTACAATGAGCAGTTCTTC.

The V call is TRBV7-9, the J call TRBJ1-1; a possible D gene is TRBD1 (6 bases). Per germline, CDR1 SEHNR and CDR2 FQNEAQ (reference sequence). V was shortened by 5 bases and J by 5 bases, with 12 bases between the two germline ends. CDR3 length equals 13 residues. The CDR3 here is CASSAQGLTEAFF. For the CDR3, the DNA is TGTGCCAGCAGCGCTCAGGGGTTGACTGAAGCTTTCTTT.

The chain has TRBV4-2 and TRBJ1-6; TRBD1 matches 8 bases. There are 16 residues in the CDR3. In germline, CDR1 is LGHNA, CDR2 YNFKEQ. The ends lost 0 bases at V and 10 bases at J; junction bases unmatched: 8. The CDR3 sequence is CASSQDGTGGGSPLHF. The CDR3 DNA sequence: TGTGCCAGCAGCCAAGATGGTACAGGGGGAGGGTCACCCCTCCACTTT.

This clone was recorded a few times. In nucleotides, the CDR3 is TGCGCCAGCAGCCAAGGGGCGGGGGGTTACGAGCAGTACTTC. Translating gives CASSQGAGGYEQYF. V and J are TRBV4-3 and TRBJ2-7; 8 positions agree with TRBD2. The CDR3 is made up of 14 amino acids. The germline gives CDR1 LGHNA, CDR2 YSLEER. V lost 1 base and J lost 4; bases outside the gene matches: 3.

The V call is TRBV7-8, the J call TRBJ2-2, with 9 bases matching TRBD1. V gave up 5 bases and J gave up 7 bases; unmatched junction bases: 2. The CDR3 has 13 residues. The germline CDR1 and CDR2 sequences are SGHVS and FQNEAQ. CDR3 protein: CASSRDRDGELFF. The DNA for the CDR3 is TGTGCCAGCAGCCGGGACAGGGACGGGGAGCTGTTTTTT.

J is TRBJ2-3 and V is TRBV11-3; TRBD1 matches at 7 bases. V lost 5 bases to trimming and J lost 3 bases; unmatched junction nucleotides: 5. The CDR3 has 14 residues. CDR1 SGHNT and CDR2 YENEEA come from the germline V gene. The CDR3 loop reads CASSRGQGTDTQYF. The CDR3 DNA is TGTGCCAGCAGCAGGGGGCAGGGGACAGATACGCAGTATTTT.

This clone came up a few times. The J gene is TRBJ2-2, the V gene TRBV28, with TRBD2 matching 8 bases. V shed 6 bases and J 7 bases; nucleotides not matched to a gene: 16. The CDR3 is made up of 17 amino acids. Per germline, CDR1 MDHEN and CDR2 SYDVKM. DNA of the CDR3: TGTGCCAGCAGCCCCGTGGGACTAGGGGTCGCGGGCGGGGAGCTGTTTTTT. This translates into CASSPVGLGVAGGELFF.

CDR3 amino acids: CASSPSPPGLGSGNTIYF. The DNA for the CDR3 is TGTGCCAGCAGCCCCAGCCCCCCAGGGTTAGGGTCTGGAAACACCATATATTTT. The rearrangement uses TRBV7-2 and TRBJ1-3, with TRBD1 as a possible D gene (5 bases). V was clipped by 5 bases and J by 1 base, with 21 bases between them. The CDR3 length is 18 residues. Germline V gives CDR1 SGHTA, CDR2 FQGNSA.

The chain joins TRBV6-6 to TRBJ2-7; maybe TRBD2 (5 bases). Trimming removed 0 bases at V and 2 bases at J, with 14 bases between. The CDR3 spans 16 residues. Germline CDR1 is MNHNY and CDR2 is SVGAGI (reference sequence). The DNA for the CDR3 is TGTGCCAGCAGTTACTCGAGGTTGAGCGGAGCCTACGAGCAGTACTTC. The encoded protein is CASSYSRLSGAYEQYF.

This sequence joins TRBV5-1 and TRBJ1-6; a weak D match, TRBD1 (6 bases). The length of the CDR3 is 16 residues. V was pared by 0 bases and J by 5 bases, with 12 bases between. Germline V gene data show CDR1 as SGHRS and CDR2 as YFSETQ. The DNA of the CDR3 is TGCGCCAGCAGCTTGGAGGGGGGGGTGAATAATTCACCCCTCCACTTT. This sequence encodes CASSLEGGVNNSPLHF.

The chain recombines TRBV28 with TRBJ1-2; D uncertain. CDR1 MDHEN and CDR2 SYDVKM come from the germline V gene. Trimming removed 2 bases at V and 1 base at J, with 8 bases between. This CDR3 is 14 amino acids long. Here the CDR3 reads CASSLSLFNYGYTF. As DNA, the CDR3 is TGTGCCAGCAGTTTAAGCCTATTTAACTATGGCTACACCTTC.

V usage is TRBV21-1 and J usage is TRBJ2-3; TRBD2, the table's D call, was not compared with the DNA. TRBV21-1 is listed as a pseudogene. This CDR3 is 14 amino acids long. This CDR3 is CASSEGRGTDTQYF. Here the CDR3 DNA reads TGTGCCAGCAGCGAAGGGAGAGGGACAGATACGCAGTATTTT.

The chain couples TRBV6-6 to TRBJ2-5; 7 bases agree with TRBD1. Germline assignment: CDR1 MNHNY and CDR2 SVGAGI (reference sequence). The CDR3 has 13 amino acids. J gave up 5 bases and V 6 bases, and 6 bases lay outside the gene matches. The CDR3 here is CASRPGGWETQYF. Written as DNA, the CDR3 is TGTGCCAGCAGGCCAGGGGGATGGGAGACCCAGTACTTC.

This clone appeared once. The chain couples TRBV18 to TRBJ2-7, with 8 bases identical to TRBD1. This CDR3 spans 14 amino acids. V shed 4 bases, J shed 4 bases, and the junction held 6 bases outside the gene matches. Per germline, CDR1 KGHSH and CDR2 LQKENI. The CDR3 region has the DNA TGTGCCAGCTCACGTGGGACAGGAGAGTACGAGCAGTACTTC. It translates to CASSRGTGEYEQYF.

The rearrangement joins TRBV5-6 to TRBJ2-7; D remains unclear. The CDR3 sequence is 14 residues long. Trimming shortened V by 0 bases and J by 5 bases, and 12 bases separated the two germline ends. Germline CDR1 and CDR2: SGHDT and YYEEEE. CDR3 bases: TGTGCCAGCAGCTTGGGGTTTGAGTCGGACGAGCAGTACTTC. It codes for CASSLGFESDEQYF.

This chain links TRBV7-2 with TRBJ2-5, with 11 bases aligning to TRBD2. V was clipped by 3 bases and J by 4 bases; unmatched bases: 4. The V gene's germline CDR1 is SGHTA and CDR2 FQGNSA. The CDR3 has 15 residues. This CDR3 reads CASSFPGLAVETQYF. The CDR3 nucleotides read TGTGCCAGCAGCTTCCCGGGACTAGCGGTAGAGACCCAGTACTTC.

The table lists this clone with a count of one. The chain is built from TRBV10-3 and TRBJ2-5; possible D gene TRBD2, 6 bases. This CDR3 is built from 14 residues. V was trimmed by 6 bases and J by 2 bases, leaving 13 bases between them. The germline V gene has CDR1 ENHRY and CDR2 SYGVKD. DNA for the CDR3: TGTGCCATCAGCCAATTTGCGGGGCAAGAGACCCAGTACTTC. It yields the protein CAISQFAGQETQYF.

The chain is built from TRBV6-5 and TRBJ1-1, with D possibly matching TRBD1 (6 bases). Germline assignment: CDR1 MNHEY and CDR2 SVGAGI. Deletions cut 2 bases from V and 1 base from J, with 14 bases between. The CDR3 is made up of 16 amino acids. CDR3 loop: CASSYQRRGRNTEAFF. Here the CDR3 DNA reads TGTGCCAGCAGTTACCAACGTAGGGGGAGGAACACTGAAGCTTTCTTT.